The rows below give T cell receptor beta chains drawn from one sample of a study of CD8+ T cells in alopecia areata. The repertoire was sequenced with immunoSEQ multiplex PCR; TCRdb's copy has only in-frame clones and lacks some. Here the sample spans 150,000 to 200,000 clones, approximately 61% being singletons. This material consisted of CD4+ T cells sorted from blood, taken at week 24, from a patient treated with tofacitinib. Receptors were obtained from a human donor with alopecia areata. The CDR3 runs from the conserved cysteine through the conserved F or W. A D gene is named only where the DNA matches it firmly. Expanded clones are given a class, and other clones once, few, many or no size at all.

D gene: TRBD1; clone size: .; J gene: TRBJ2-2; V gene: TRBV14; CDR3 protein: CASSQNTGVFTGELFF; CDR3 DNA: TGTGCCAGCAGCCAAAATACAGGGGTCTTCACCGGGGAGCTGTTTTTT
D gene: .; clone size: .; J gene: TRBJ1-5; V gene: TRBV6-5; CDR3 protein: CASGFGSNQPQHF; CDR3 DNA: TGTGCCAGCGGCTTCGGAAGCAATCAGCCCCAGCATTTT
D gene: .; clone size: .; J gene: TRBJ2-7; V gene: TRBV7-2; CDR3 protein: CASSFEWGSSYEQYF; CDR3 DNA: TGTGCCAGCAGCTTCGAGTGGGGGAGCTCCTACGAGCAGTACTTC
D gene: .; clone size: .; J gene: TRBJ1-1; V gene: TRBV9; CDR3 protein: CASSLGQNTEAFF; CDR3 DNA: TGTGCCAGCAGCCTGGGACAGAACACTGAAGCTTTCTTT
D gene: .; clone size: .; J gene: TRBJ2-2; V gene: TRBV30; CDR3 protein: CAWSPGLGELFF; CDR3 DNA: TGTGCCTGGAGCCCTGGGCTGGGGGAGCTGTTTTTT
D gene: TRBD1; clone size: few; J gene: TRBJ1-1; V gene: TRBV4-3; CDR3 protein: CASSQAGTGNTEAFF; CDR3 DNA: TGCGCCAGCAGCCAAGCCGGGACAGGGAACACTGAAGCTTTCTTT
D gene: .; clone size: few; J gene: TRBJ2-5; V gene: TRBV27; CDR3 protein: CASRDQETQYF; CDR3 DNA: TGTGCCAGCAGGGACCAAGAGACCCAGTACTTC
D gene: .; clone size: .; J gene: TRBJ1-6; V gene: TRBV5-1; CDR3 protein: CASSLGQINSYNSPLHF; CDR3 DNA: TGCGCCAGCAGCTTGGGACAGATTAACTCCTATAATTCACCCCTCCACTTT
D gene: .; clone size: .; J gene: TRBJ1-1; V gene: TRBV5-1; CDR3 protein: CASRSAWVEENTEAFF; CDR3 DNA: TGCGCCAGCAGATCCGCATGGGTTGAGGAGAACACTGAAGCTTTCTTT
D gene: TRBD1; clone size: .; J gene: TRBJ2-5; V gene: TRBV2; CDR3 protein: CASSELQGARETQYF; CDR3 DNA: TGTGCCAGCAGTGAGTTACAGGGGGCACGAGAGACCCAGTACTTC
D gene: .; clone size: medium-sized; J gene: TRBJ1-4; V gene: TRBV29-1; CDR3 protein: CSALEATNEKLFF; CDR3 DNA: TGCAGCGCCCTTGAAGCAACTAATGAAAAACTGTTTTTT
D gene: .; clone size: .; J gene: TRBJ2-2; V gene: TRBV29-1; CDR3 protein: CSVRTGNTGELFF; CDR3 DNA: TGCAGCGTAAGGACGGGGAACACCGGGGAGCTGTTTTTT
D gene: .; clone size: few; J gene: TRBJ2-1; V gene: TRBV29-1; CDR3 protein: CSGSWGNNEQFF; CDR3 DNA: TGCAGCGGTAGCTGGGGAAACAATGAGCAGTTCTTC
D gene: TRBD1; clone size: many; J gene: TRBJ1-5; V gene: TRBV29-1; CDR3 protein: CSVAGDRVGQPQHF; CDR3 DNA: TGCAGCGTTGCCGGAGACAGGGTTGGTCAGCCCCAGCATTTT
D gene: .; clone size: .; J gene: TRBJ2-1; V gene: TRBV6-1; CDR3 protein: CASISGRLSGEQFF; CDR3 DNA: TGTGCCAGCATCAGCGGACGGCTATCGGGTGAGCAGTTCTTC
D gene: .; clone size: .; J gene: TRBJ1-2; V gene: TRBV10-3; CDR3 protein: CAIHGPNNYGYTF; CDR3 DNA: TGTGCCATTCACGGACCCAATAACTATGGCTACACCTTC
D gene: .; clone size: .; J gene: TRBJ2-3; V gene: TRBV27; CDR3 protein: CASSLKANPWNTQYF; CDR3 DNA: TGTGCCAGCAGTTTAAAGGCTAACCCGTGGAATACGCAGTATTTT
D gene: .; clone size: .; J gene: TRBJ1-2; V gene: TRBV7-2; CDR3 protein: CASSFGVNYGYTF; CDR3 DNA: TGTGCCAGCAGCTTTGGGGTTAACTATGGCTACACCTTC
D gene: TRBD1; clone size: .; J gene: TRBJ2-7; V gene: TRBV29-1; CDR3 protein: CSVGAGQGARRYEQYF; CDR3 DNA: TGCAGCGTTGGGGCGGGACAGGGGGCTCGGAGGTACGAGCAGTACTTC
D gene: .; clone size: .; J gene: TRBJ2-1; V gene: TRBV6-5; CDR3 protein: CASSSTGGGRNEQFF; CDR3 DNA: TGTGCCAGCAGTTCCACAGGGGGGGGACGCAATGAGCAGTTCTTC
D gene: TRBD1; clone size: .; J gene: TRBJ2-1; V gene: TRBV6-4; CDR3 protein: CASSDSPLPGQGRNNEQFF; CDR3 DNA: TGTGCCAGCAGTGACTCCCCCCTACCCGGACAGGGTCGTAACAATGAGCAGTTCTTC
D gene: TRBD2; clone size: .; J gene: TRBJ2-4; V gene: TRBV19; CDR3 protein: CASRELGAGLLAKNIQYF; CDR3 DNA: TGTGCCAGTAGAGAATTAGGAGCGGGGCTATTAGCCAAAAACATTCAGTACTTC
D gene: .; clone size: few; J gene: TRBJ2-5; V gene: TRBV29-1; CDR3 protein: CSVDWGPETQYF; CDR3 DNA: TGCAGCGTTGATTGGGGCCCGGAGACCCAGTACTTC
D gene: TRBD1; clone size: .; J gene: TRBJ1-6; V gene: TRBV30; CDR3 protein: CAWQDRGDSPLHF; CDR3 DNA: TGTGCCTGGCAGGACAGGGGGGATTCACCCCTCCACTTT
D gene: .; clone size: .; J gene: TRBJ1-4; V gene: TRBV7-2; CDR3 protein: CASSLDGALSAGKLFF; CDR3 DNA: TGTGCCAGCAGCTTAGATGGGGCACTCTCGGCCGGAAAACTGTTTTTT
D gene: .; clone size: .; J gene: TRBJ2-1; V gene: TRBV5-1; CDR3 protein: CASSLGSAASYNEQFF; CDR3 DNA: TGCGCCAGCAGCTTGGGCTCCGCGGCATCCTACAATGAGCAGTTCTTC
D gene: .; clone size: few; J gene: TRBJ1-1; V gene: TRBV21-1; CDR3 protein: CANPQEEAFF; CDR3 DNA: TGTGCCAATCCCCAGGAAGAAGCTTTCTTT
D gene: .; clone size: .; J gene: TRBJ1-6; V gene: TRBV30; CDR3 protein: CAWNEDFDSPLHF; CDR3 DNA: TGTGCCTGGAACGAGGATTTTGATTCACCCCTCCACTTT
D gene: TRBD2; clone size: .; J gene: TRBJ2-2; V gene: TRBV10-3; CDR3 protein: CATGTSGGPNTGELFF; CDR3 DNA: TGTGCCACAGGGACTAGCGGGGGGCCTAACACCGGGGAGCTGTTTTTT
D gene: TRBD1; clone size: .; J gene: TRBJ1-5; V gene: TRBV2; CDR3 protein: CASSGPGGSNQPQHF; CDR3 DNA: TGTGCCAGCAGTGGTCCAGGGGGGAGCAATCAGCCCCAGCATTTT
D gene: .; clone size: .; J gene: TRBJ1-1; V gene: TRBV29-1; CDR3 protein: CSVEDNPRVPFSRYWNEAFF; CDR3 DNA: TGCAGCGTTGAAGATAATCCGCGGGTTCCGTTTTCCCGTTATTGGAATGAGGCTTTCTTT
D gene: TRBD1; clone size: few; J gene: TRBJ1-3; V gene: TRBV29-1; CDR3 protein: CSASTGASGNTIYF; CDR3 DNA: TGCAGCGCGAGTACAGGGGCCTCTGGAAACACCATATATTTT
D gene: .; clone size: .; J gene: TRBJ2-6; V gene: TRBV11-2; CDR3 protein: CASSSVGQGPGANVLTF; CDR3 DNA: TGTGCCAGCAGCTCCGTCGGACAAGGGCCTGGGGCCAACGTCCTGACTTTC
D gene: .; clone size: .; J gene: TRBJ1-2; V gene: TRBV29-1; CDR3 protein: CSAAPRQDYGYTF; CDR3 DNA: TGCAGCGCCGCGCCCCGACAGGACTATGGCTACACCTTC
D gene: TRBD2; clone size: .; J gene: TRBJ2-1; V gene: TRBV5-1; CDR3 protein: CASSHRTSGGDNEQFF; CDR3 DNA: TGCGCCAGCAGCCACAGGACTAGCGGGGGGGACAATGAGCAGTTCTTC
D gene: .; clone size: few; J gene: TRBJ1-2; V gene: TRBV30; CDR3 protein: CAWSVLNGYTF; CDR3 DNA: TGTGCCTGGAGTGTACTTAATGGCTACACCTTC
D gene: TRBD1; clone size: .; J gene: TRBJ1-2; V gene: TRBV18; CDR3 protein: CASSTGFDYGYTF; CDR3 DNA: TGTGCCAGCTCGACAGGGTTTGACTATGGCTACACCTTC
D gene: TRBD1; clone size: .; J gene: TRBJ1-2; V gene: TRBV7-2; CDR3 protein: CASSSGQWKGGYTF; CDR3 DNA: TGTGCCAGCAGCTCGGGACAGTGGAAGGGCGGCTACACCTTC
D gene: .; clone size: .; J gene: TRBJ2-5; V gene: TRBV29-1; CDR3 protein: CSAHPSSSVETQYF; CDR3 DNA: TGCAGCGCTCATCCGAGTTCTAGCGTGGAGACCCAGTACTTC
D gene: .; clone size: few; J gene: TRBJ2-7; V gene: TRBV29-1; CDR3 protein: CSVGGSYEQYF; CDR3 DNA: TGCAGCGTTGGAGGCAGCTACGAGCAGTACTTC
D gene: .; clone size: few; J gene: TRBJ1-2; V gene: TRBV10-3; CDR3 protein: CAISGITGYGYTF; CDR3 DNA: TGTGCCATCAGTGGGATCACTGGTTATGGCTACACCTTC
D gene: .; clone size: .; J gene: TRBJ1-2; V gene: TRBV15; CDR3 protein: CATSREGASYTF; CDR3 DNA: TGTGCCACCAGCAGAGAAGGGGCCAGTTACACCTTC
D gene: TRBD1; clone size: .; J gene: TRBJ2-5; V gene: TRBV10-3; CDR3 protein: CATRDRVSGTQYF; CDR3 DNA: TGTGCCACCAGGGACAGGGTTTCTGGGACCCAGTACTTC
D gene: .; clone size: .; J gene: TRBJ2-2; V gene: TRBV9; CDR3 protein: CASRIGDNTGELFF; CDR3 DNA: TGTGCCAGCCGAATCGGGGACAACACCGGGGAGCTGTTTTTT
D gene: .; clone size: few; J gene: TRBJ1-4; V gene: TRBV30; CDR3 protein: CAWSVGTASNEKLFF; CDR3 DNA: TGTGCCTGGAGTGTAGGCACAGCGAGTAATGAAAAACTGTTTTTT
D gene: .; clone size: .; J gene: TRBJ2-4; V gene: TRBV4-3; CDR3 protein: CASSQGSQNIQYF; CDR3 DNA: TGCGCCAGCAGCCAAGGAAGCCAAAACATTCAGTACTTC
D gene: TRBD1; clone size: .; J gene: TRBJ2-7; V gene: TRBV30; CDR3 protein: CAWGDRGTYEQYF; CDR3 DNA: TGTGCCTGGGGGGACAGGGGAACCTACGAGCAGTACTTC
D gene: .; clone size: .; J gene: TRBJ1-2; V gene: TRBV25-1; CDR3 protein: CASSDPGLVYGYTF; CDR3 DNA: TGTGCCAGCAGTGACCCGGGGTTGGTCTATGGCTACACCTTC
D gene: .; clone size: .; J gene: TRBJ1-2; V gene: TRBV27; CDR3 protein: CASGRTENYGYTF; CDR3 DNA: TGTGCCAGCGGAAGGACGGAGAACTATGGCTACACCTTC
D gene: TRBD2; clone size: many; J gene: TRBJ2-3; V gene: TRBV5-1; CDR3 protein: CASSLAPLAGGSTDTQYF; CDR3 DNA: TGCGCCAGCAGCTTGGCCCCACTAGCGGGGGGGTCCACAGATACGCAGTATTTT
D gene: .; clone size: .; J gene: TRBJ1-5; V gene: TRBV30; CDR3 protein: CAWGRNQGSNQPQHF; CDR3 DNA: TGTGCCTGGGGTCGAAATCAGGGGAGCAATCAGCCCCAGCATTTT
D gene: .; clone size: few; J gene: TRBJ1-2; V gene: TRBV30; CDR3 protein: CAWSPGPPRF; CDR3 DNA: TGTGCCTGGAGTCCCGGACCTCCCCGCTTC
D gene: .; clone size: .; J gene: TRBJ2-1; V gene: TRBV4-3; CDR3 protein: CASSQGASRSYNEQFF; CDR3 DNA: TGCGCCAGCAGCCAAGGGGCCTCGCGGTCCTACAATGAGCAGTTCTTC
D gene: .; clone size: few; J gene: TRBJ1-5; V gene: TRBV2; CDR3 protein: CASSEQGLGQPQHF; CDR3 DNA: TGTGCCAGCAGTGAACAGGGTCTTGGTCAGCCCCAGCATTTT
D gene: TRBD1; clone size: .; J gene: TRBJ2-7; V gene: TRBV23-1; CDR3 protein: CASSQQGQGTYEQYF; CDR3 DNA: TGCGCCAGCAGTCAACAGGGACAGGGGACCTACGAGCAGTACTTC
D gene: .; clone size: few; J gene: TRBJ1-2; V gene: TRBV5-4; CDR3 protein: CASSSAGAYGYTF; CDR3 DNA: TGTGCCAGCAGTTCAGCAGGGGCCTATGGCTACACCTTC
D gene: TRBD2; clone size: .; J gene: TRBJ2-7; V gene: TRBV5-1; CDR3 protein: CASSLRLAGGPIKYF; CDR3 DNA: TGCGCCAGCAGCTTGCGACTAGCGGGGGGCCCGATTAAGTACTTC
D gene: .; clone size: few; J gene: TRBJ2-3; V gene: TRBV7-2; CDR3 protein: CASTRGRVADTQYF; CDR3 DNA: TGTGCCAGCACCCGCGGTAGAGTGGCAGATACGCAGTATTTT